The T cell receptor (beta chain) under discussion was sequenced for a study of long-term antiretroviral therapy in people with HIV. Trimming cost V 3 bases and J 4 bases; bases outside gene matches: 9. The CDR3 contains 16 residues. Germline V gene lookup returns CDR1 WSHSY and CDR2 SAAADI. Researchers report immunoSEQ v3.0 was run at survey level. Sequencing used immunoSEQ multiplex PCR; TCRdb keeps in-frame clones, though not all of them. Of roughly 18,000 clones listed, roughly 80% are singletons. Comments on this clone: The antigen is unknown.

Study findings and constraints: In HIV, the repertoires covered a tighter span of CDR3 lengths than in controls.

This TCR was sampled from a young man with HIV. The chain uses TRBV10-2 and TRBJ2-7; 10 bases are a match to TRBD2. The starting material was unsorted PBMCs, obtained 0.9 years after starting antiretroviral therapy. CDR3 DNA sequence: TGCGCCAGCAGTGAACTAGCGGGGACATATAGTTACGAGCAGTACTTC. Its protein product is CASSELAGTYSYEQYF.